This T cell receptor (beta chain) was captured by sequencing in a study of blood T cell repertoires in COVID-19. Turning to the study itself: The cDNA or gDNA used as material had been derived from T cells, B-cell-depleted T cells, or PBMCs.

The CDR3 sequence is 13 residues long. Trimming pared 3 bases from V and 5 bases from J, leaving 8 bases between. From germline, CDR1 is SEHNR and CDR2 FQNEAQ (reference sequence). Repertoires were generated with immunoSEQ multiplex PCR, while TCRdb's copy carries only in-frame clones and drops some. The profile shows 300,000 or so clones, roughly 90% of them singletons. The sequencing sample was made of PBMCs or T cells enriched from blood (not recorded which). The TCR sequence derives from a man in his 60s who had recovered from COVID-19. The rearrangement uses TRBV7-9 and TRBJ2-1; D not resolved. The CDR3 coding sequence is TGTGCCAGCAGCTTGATGCGGAACAATGAGCAGTTCTTC. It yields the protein CASSLMRNNEQFF.